The rows below give T cell receptor beta chains drawn from one sample of a study of T cell responses to AZD1222 COVID-19 vaccine. TCRdb's copy holds only in-frame clones and misses some; the assay was immunoSEQ multiplex PCR. The sample contains over 90,000 clones, 75% to 95% of which appear only once. The material was peripheral blood, obtained on day 0 of AZD1222 vaccination. These receptor sequences come from an adult in good health. Both conserved end residues are part of each CDR3. Each record gives: CDR3 length, V gene, clone size, D gene, J gene, CDR3 protein, CDR3 DNA. D genes are given only for firm matches. Not all rows give a size; the values are once, few, many and, for expanded clones, a class.

>17|TRBV2|NA|TRBD1|TRBJ1-2
CANPVDRVSVRGYGYTF
TGTGCCAACCCCGTGGACAGGGTGAGTGTCAGGGGCTATGGCTACACCTTC
>13|TRBV19|once|NA|TRBJ1-1
CASSMEGGTEAFF
TGTGCCAGTAGTATGGAGGGGGGGACTGAAGCTTTCTTT
>15|TRBV18|NA|TRBD2|TRBJ2-1
CASSVLAGGDYEQFF
TGTGCCAGCTCAGTTCTAGCGGGAGGGGACTATGAGCAGTTCTTC
>14|TRBV7-2|NA|NA|TRBJ1-2
CASSYTARNYGYTF
TGTGCCAGCAGCTACACAGCCAGGAACTATGGCTACACCTTC
>17|TRBV29-1|NA|NA|TRBJ2-1
CSVREVTGPNTYNEQFF
TGCAGCGTGAGGGAGGTGACAGGCCCCAATACCTACAATGAGCAGTTCTTC
>16|TRBV7-2|few|NA|TRBJ2-3
CASTLGGTPRTDTQYF
TGTGCCAGCACCTTAGGGGGGACCCCCCGCACAGATACGCAGTATTTT
>15|TRBV19|NA|NA|TRBJ2-7
CASSIKGPPGVEQYF
TGTGCCAGTAGTATCAAAGGACCCCCGGGGGTCGAGCAGTACTTC
>12|TRBV19|NA|TRBD1|TRBJ1-1
CASSTQTGAAFF
TGTGCCAGTAGTACACAGACAGGGGCCGCTTTCTTT
>19|TRBV9|NA|TRBD2|TRBJ2-2
CASSPTRVAETSGTGELFF
TGTGCCAGCAGCCCCACTCGCGTAGCTGAGACTAGCGGCACCGGGGAGCTGTTTTTT
>15|TRBV19|NA|TRBD1|TRBJ2-7
CASSIQGVSSYEQYF
TGTGCCAGTAGTATCCAGGGGGTAAGCTCCTACGAGCAGTACTTC
>15|TRBV7-2|NA|TRBD2|TRBJ2-1
CASSFRSGSGDEQFF
TGTGCCAGCAGCTTTCGGAGCGGGAGTGGAGATGAGCAGTTCTTC
>13|TRBV18|NA|NA|TRBJ2-1
CASSSREKSEQFF
TGTGCCAGCTCATCGAGGGAGAAAAGTGAGCAGTTCTTC
>14|TRBV7-2|NA|TRBD1|TRBJ1-6
CASSLGQGPSPLHF
TGTGCCAGCAGCTTAGGACAGGGGCCTTCACCCCTCCACTTT
>12|TRBV19|NA|NA|TRBJ2-1
CASSRSRDEQFF
TGTGCCAGTAGCCGTAGCAGGGATGAGCAGTTCTTC
>15|TRBV21-1|NA|NA|TRBJ2-1
CASSVGLVIDNEQFF
TGTGCCAGCAGCGTCGGACTAGTGATAGACAATGAGCAGTTCTTC
>17|TRBV27|NA|NA|TRBJ1-6
CASSLAGTSSYNSPLHF
TGTGCCAGCAGTTTAGCTGGGACAAGCTCCTATAATTCACCCCTCCACTTT
>16|TRBV11-2|NA|TRBD1|TRBJ2-7
CASSSQPRDRGYEQYF
TGTGCCAGCAGCTCTCAGCCTCGGGACAGGGGTTACGAGCAGTACTTC
>15|TRBV7-2|once|NA|TRBJ1-2
CASSLGVGTGAPGTF
NA
>14|TRBV25-1|NA|NA|TRBJ1-5
CASSDGGPNQPQHF
TGTGCCAGCAGTGATGGGGGACCTAATCAGCCCCAGCATTTT
>13|TRBV6-5|NA|NA|TRBJ1-5
CASSYSEGVAQHF
TGTGCCAGCAGTTACTCGGAAGGGGTAGCCCAGCATTTT
>13|TRBV9|NA|NA|TRBJ2-3
CASSVTYTDTQYF
TGTGCCAGCAGCGTTACCTATACAGATACGCAGTATTTT
>10|TRBV29-1|NA|NA|TRBJ2-3
CSSRTDTQYF
TGCAGCTCCCGAACAGATACGCAGTATTTT
>15|TRBV28|NA|NA|TRBJ1-5
CASSLPTGANQPQHF
TGTGCCAGCAGTTTACCGACGGGGGCGAATCAGCCCCAGCATTTT
>14|TRBV7-2|NA|NA|TRBJ2-2
CASSFGLNTGELFF
TGTGCCAGCAGCTTCGGGTTAAACACCGGGGAGCTGTTTTTT
>15|TRBV19|NA|NA|TRBJ2-3
CASSIGGAGTDTQYF
TGTGCCAGTAGTATTGGTGGAGCGGGCACAGATACGCAGTATTTT
>14|TRBV3-1/TRBV3-2|NA|TRBD1|TRBJ1-2
CASTQGASNYGYTF
TGTGCCAGCACCCAGGGGGCTTCAAACTATGGCTACACCTTC
>17|TRBV7-9|NA|NA|TRBJ2-2
CASSSWRAPRKAGELFF
TGTGCCAGCAGCTCCTGGAGGGCCCCTAGGAAGGCCGGGGAGCTGTTTTTT
>14|TRBV7-2|NA|NA|TRBJ2-7
CASSFDGSSYEQYF
TGTGCCAGCAGCTTTGACGGTAGCTCCTACGAGCAGTACTTC
>14|TRBV30|NA|NA|TRBJ1-5
CAWSREAYNQPQHF
TGTGCCTGGAGTAGAGAGGCATACAATCAGCCCCAGCATTTT
>13|TRBV7-9|once|NA|TRBJ1-2
CASSHLARDTYTF
TGTGCCAGCAGCCATCTTGCCCGGGACACGTACACCTTC
>16|TRBV27|NA|NA|TRBJ2-3
CASSSGQRAATDTQYF
TGTGCCAGCAGTTCCGGACAGAGGGCCGCCACAGATACGCAGTATTTT
>15|TRBV30|NA|NA|TRBJ1-6
CAWSVHEGRNSPLHF
TGTGCCTGGAGTGTACATGAGGGTAGAAATTCACCCCTCCACTTT
>14|TRBV19|few|TRBD2|TRBJ2-2
CASRARERAGELFF
TGTGCCAGTAGGGCGCGGGAGCGTGCCGGGGAGCTGTTTTTT
>14|TRBV29-1|NA|NA|TRBJ2-7
CSVVPRGGAYEQYF
TGCAGCGTTGTCCCCAGGGGAGGGGCCTACGAGCAGTACTTC
>14|TRBV10-3|few|NA|TRBJ1-5
CAISRDNYNQPQHF
TGTGCCATCAGCCGGGACAACTACAATCAGCCCCAGCATTTT
>16|TRBV4-3|NA|NA|TRBJ2-1
CASSQDNRETYNEQFF
TGCGCCAGCAGCCAAGATAACCGGGAGACCTACAATGAGCAGTTCTTC
>20|TRBV10-3|NA|TRBD2|TRBJ2-1
CAISESQGLAGGSPYNEQFF
TGTGCCATCAGTGAGTCCCAAGGACTAGCGGGAGGGAGTCCCTACAATGAGCAGTTCTTC
>13|TRBV7-3|NA|NA|TRBJ1-2
CASSLGSADGYTF
TGTGCCAGCAGCTTAGGGTCGGCGGATGGCTACACCTTC
>20|TRBV21-1|NA|NA|TRBJ2-3
CASSRSGLAGGRGYTDTQYF
TGTGCCAGCAGCCGCTCGGGGCTAGCGGGAGGGCGGGGGTACACAGATACGCAGTATTTT
>15|TRBV28|NA|TRBD1|TRBJ1-2
CASSLPGQGAWGYTF
TGTGCCAGCAGCCTCCCGGGACAGGGGGCGTGGGGCTACACCTTC
>16|TRBV7-2|NA|NA|TRBJ2-1
CASSLGGGGVYNEQFF
TGTGCCAGCAGCTTAGGGGGAGGAGGGGTCTACAATGAGCAGTTCTTC